These T cell receptor beta chains were read from a single sample in a study of blood T cell repertoires in COVID-19. Sequencing used immunoSEQ multiplex PCR; TCRdb keeps in-frame clones, though not all of them. This sample has around 150,000 clones, with approximately 80% found just once. Material: peripheral blood. The receptors were sampled from a woman over 75 with active or convalescent COVID-19. Both conserved end residues are part of each CDR3. Each record gives: J gene, D gene, V gene, CDR3 protein, CDR3 DNA. The D gene is left open where the match is weak.

TRBJ1-2	.	TRBV30	CAWSSGPYGYTF	TGTGCCTGGAGTTCAGGCCCCTATGGCTACACCTTC
TRBJ2-1	TRBD1	TRBV13	CASSSSDRDYNEQFF	TGTGCCAGCAGTTCGTCGGACAGGGATTACAATGAGCAGTTCTTC
TRBJ1-2	.	TRBV9	CASQRDTRYTF	TGTGCCAGCCAGAGGGACACCCGCTACACCTTC
TRBJ2-7	.	TRBV19	CASSSVGQGAYEQYF	TGTGCCAGTAGTAGTGTCGGACAAGGGGCCTACGAGCAGTACTTC
TRBJ1-4	.	TRBV25-1	CASSEWGEILFF	TGTGCCAGCAGTGAATGGGGGGAGATACTGTTTTTT
TRBJ1-2	.	TRBV10-3	CAISESGGENYGYTF	TGTGCCATCAGTGAGTCTGGAGGGGAGAACTATGGCTACACCTTC
TRBJ1-4	TRBD1	TRBV3-1/TRBV3-2	CASSQAQAGGVGLKEKLFF	TGTGCCAGCAGCCAAGCTCAGGCAGGGGGCGTTGGATTGAAGGAAAAACTGTTTTTT
TRBJ1-3	.	TRBV19	CASSIGGLSLGNTIYF	TGTGCCAGTAGTATAGGCGGCCTATCTTTAGGAAACACCATATATTTT
TRBJ1-2	.	TRBV3-1/TRBV3-2	CASSQDGGSGNGYTF	TGTGCCAGCAGCCAAGATGGCGGTTCGGGGAATGGCTACACCTTC
TRBJ1-2	.	TRBV2	CASSDPPSGANYGYTF	TGTGCCAGCAGTGACCCGCCCTCCGGGGCTAACTATGGCTACACCTTC